Each of the 10 T cell receptor beta chains below was sequenced from the same sample in a study of cytomegalovirus exposure and HLA in healthy donors. The PCR used 60 Vbeta and 13 Jbeta primers. Measured with immunoSEQ multiplex PCR; TCRdb has only the in-frame clones, and not every one. The sample shows roughly 110,000 clones, roughly 82% of them seen only once. Sequencing was performed on PBMCs. These receptors were collected from a young man in good health and CMV-seropositive.

The chain joins TRBV19 to TRBJ2-7; weak D call: TRBD1 (6 bases). CDR1 and CDR2 (germline): LNHDA, SQIVND (reference sequence). CDR3 size: 13 residues. V was trimmed by 8 bases and J by 6 bases, leaving 17 bases between them. The CDR3 region is CASATGESVEQYF. The CDR3 DNA reads as TGTGCCAGTGCGACAGGCGAGTCAGTCGAGCAGTACTTC.

J is TRBJ2-3 and V is TRBV6-1; the match to TRBD2 covers 12 bases. In germline, CDR1 is MNHNS, CDR2 SASEGT. The length of the CDR3 is 16 residues. J was trimmed by 2 bases and V by 4 bases; bases with no gene match: 4. This CDR3 reads CASSVRTSGDTDTQYF. The CDR3 region has the DNA TGTGCCAGCAGTGTCCGGACTAGCGGGGACACAGATACGCAGTATTTT.

This clone has only a few counts. The V call is TRBV7-2, the J call TRBJ1-5, with a weak D call TRBD1 (5 bases). This CDR3 comprises 15 residues. Germline CDR1 SGHTA, CDR2 FQGNSA. V lost 5 bases and J lost 1, with 12 bases in between. CDR3 bases: TGTGCCAGCAGCCCGGACATAGTAAGCAATCAGCCCCAGCATTTT. It encodes CASSPDIVSNQPQHF.

This clone was detected only a few times. V is TRBV6-1 and J is TRBJ1-2; D ambiguous. Per the germline V gene, CDR1 is MNHNS and CDR2 is SASEGT. Trimming took off 8 bases at V and 4 bases at J, with 14 bases between the two ends. The CDR3 is made up of 13 amino acids. This CDR3 reads CASAAGLSYGYTF. As DNA, the CDR3 is TGTGCCAGCGCTGCGGGCCTTAGCTATGGCTACACCTTC.

The chain is built from TRBV7-9 and TRBJ1-2, with D maybe TRBD1 (6 bases). CDR3 length: 16 amino acids. Trimming stripped 3 bases from V and 2 bases from J, with 16 bases between. CDR1 and CDR2 from the germline V gene are SEHNR and FQNEAQ (reference sequence). CDR3 sequence reads: CASSFYAGASNYGYTF. The DNA for the CDR3 is TGTGCCAGCAGCTTCTACGCGGGGGCGTCGAACTATGGCTACACCTTC.

The J gene is TRBJ2-5, the V gene TRBV2, with TRBD2 as a possible D gene (6 bases). The V end was cut by 4 bases, the J end by 5 bases, with 14 bases between. Germline loops: CDR1 SNHLY, CDR2 FYNNEI. This CDR3 spans 14 amino acids. The CDR3 DNA reads TGTGCCAGCAGTGTGCGCTACGCGGGGGAGACCCAGTACTTC. Its translation is CASSVRYAGETQYF.

This chain links TRBV9 with TRBJ1-2; a weak D match, TRBD1 (6 bases). The CDR3 is 16 residues long. The V and J ends lost 4 bases and 4 bases respectively, with 20 bases between them. The germline CDR1 and CDR2 sequences are SGDLS and YYNGEE. CDR3 sequence reads: CASSPRLQGSLYGYTF. In DNA, the CDR3 is TGTGCCAGCAGCCCCCGCTTACAGGGAAGCCTCTATGGCTACACCTTC. The variable domain in full, with the rest retrieved from reference TRBV9 and TRBJ1-2, is DSGVTQTPKHLITATGQRVTLRCSPRSGDLSVYWYQQSLDQGLQFLIQYYNGEERAKGNILERFSAQQFPDLHSELNLSSLELGDSALYFCASSPRLQGSLYGYTFGSGTRLTVV.

The chain carries TRBV7-3 and TRBJ2-1; TRBD1 is a possible D gene (6 bases). The germline V and J ends were trimmed by 2 bases and 1 base, with 12 bases remaining between them. Germline assignment: CDR1 SGHTA and CDR2 FQGTGA. The length of the CDR3 is 16 residues. The CDR3 here is CASSLAGTISYNEQFF. In DNA form, the CDR3 reads TGTGCCAGCAGCTTAGCCGGGACAATATCCTACAATGAGCAGTTCTTC.

A few counts support this clone. The V and J genes are TRBV2 and TRBJ2-7; D may be TRBD1 (6 bases). The CDR3 spans 13 residues. Germline CDR1 SNHLY, CDR2 FYNNEI. V gave up 0 bases and J gave up 4 bases, with 7 bases separating them. The DNA for the CDR3 is TGTGCCAGCAGTGAAGCTACAGGGTACGAGCAGTACTTC. Amino acids: CASSEATGYEQYF.

This clone has only one observation. The rearrangement joins TRBV14 to TRBJ2-7; 7 bases map to TRBD1. The junction had 5 bases not matched to a gene; V was cut back by 1 base and J by 2 bases. The CDR3 is 15 amino acids. Germline V gene lookup returns CDR1 SGHDN and CDR2 FVKESK. The CDR3 nucleotides are TGTGCCAGCAGCCAAGTAGGGGGCGAAACCTACGAGCAGTACTTC. It encodes CASSQVGGETYEQYF.